This TCR beta chain was obtained from a study of CD8+CD57+ T cells in acquired aplastic anemia. General study results and limits: A set of around 30 CD8+ CDR3 sequences was shared between patients and controls, and these sequences appeared highly expressed in patients.

Note on this clonotype: Its antigen remains unidentified.

The use of genomic DNA as template underpinned the TCR beta VDJ and CDR3 profiling. MiXCR was run by TCRdb on the reads, yielding one entry per CDR3 protein. The sample records more than 200,000 distinct CDR3 sequences, around 50% being singletons. The CDR3 is 15 residues long. The germline V gene has CDR1 DFQATT and CDR2 SNEGSKA (reference sequence). J was trimmed by 6 bases and V by 3 bases; bases with no gene match: 11. The authors sequenced patients whose flow cytometry had shown CD8+CD57+ cell expansion. Patients, without exception, had severe acquired aplastic anemia. The chain couples TRBV20-1 to TRBJ1-2; TRBD1 agrees at 9 bases. Sequencing used sorted CD4+, CD8+, or CD8+CD57+ T cells (not recorded which) from PBMCs. The sequence was obtained from a human donor with aplastic anemia. The CDR3, as DNA: TGCAGTGCTAGTGGGACAGGGAGGACCAGTGATGGCTACACCTTC. It encodes CSASGTGRTSDGYTF.